Following are 26 T cell receptor beta chains from one sample sequenced in a study of Ad26.COV2.S vaccination and SARS-CoV-2 variants. Method: immunoSEQ multiplex PCR; TCRdb's copy keeps in-frame clones and lacks some. The sample lists over 250,000 clones; 70% to 90% were seen once. Indicated treatment: around 19 received Ad26.COV2.S at low or high dose, single or two shots; roughly five received placebo; per-sample allocation not given. The study sampled participants on day 63 after the first vaccine or placebo injection. The specimen was peripheral blood, collected in a trial of Ad26.COV2.S vaccine versus placebo. The source is a person between 18 and 59 years old who received the Ad26.COV2.S COVID-19 vaccine or a placebo.

The chain carries TRBV3-1 (or the pseudogene TRBV3-2) and TRBJ2-3, with no clear D. The V end lost 0 bases, the J end lost 8 bases, and 15 bases lay between the germline ends. Per the germline V gene, CDR1 is LGHDT and CDR2 is YNNKEL (reference sequence). This CDR3 has 15 amino acids. The CDR3 reads CASSQDIAFSTTQYF. CDR3 in DNA: TGTGCCAGCAGCCAAGATATTGCATTCTCTACTACGCAGTATTTT.

The chain employs TRBV29-1 and TRBJ2-1, with 10 bases identical to TRBD2. This CDR3 is built from 16 residues. The germline V gene encodes CDR1 SQVTM and CDR2 ANQGSEA. Losses at the gene ends were 2 bases for V and 9 bases for J; bases not matched to a gene: 13. In nucleotides, the CDR3 is TGCAGCGTTGAAAGATCGGCTAGCGGGAGCTGGAGTGAGCAGTTCTTC. This codes for CSVERSASGSWSEQFF.

This clone was seen only once. V gene TRBV11-2 combines with J gene TRBJ1-3; D ambiguous. The germline gives CDR1 SGHAT, CDR2 FQNNGV. The V gene lost 6 bases and the J gene lost 0 bases, with 12 bases spanning the gap. CDR3 size: 15 residues. DNA for the CDR3: TGTGCCAGCAGTCTCAGGTACTCCTCTGGAAACACCATATATTTT. Translated, it gives CASSLRYSSGNTIYF.

V is TRBV19 and J is TRBJ1-1; no definite D call. The V gene's germline CDR1 is LNHDA and CDR2 SQIVND (reference sequence). This CDR3 comprises 11 residues. V lost 3 bases and J 10 bases, leaving 9 bases between the germline ends. This CDR3 is CASSIGGGAFF. CDR3 nucleotides: TGTGCCAGTAGTATCGGCGGAGGAGCTTTCTTT. The full variable domain, with the rest looked up from reference TRBV19 and TRBJ1-1, is DGGITQSPKYLFRKEGQNVTLSCEQNLNHDAMYWYRQDPGQGLRLIYYSQIVNDFQKGDIAEGYSVSREKKESFPLTVTSAQKNPTAFYLCASSIGGGAFFGQGTRLTVV.

The chain combines TRBV7-2 with TRBJ2-7; possibly TRBD1 for D (5 bases). Trimming left V 5 bases short and J 5 bases short, with 13 bases between. The CDR3 runs to 13 residues. CDR1 is SGHTA, CDR2 FQGNSA, per germline. The CDR3 bases are TGTGCCAGCAGCCCTCAGGGTTTTAACGAGCAGTACTTC. Translation: CASSPQGFNEQYF.

The chain joins TRBV5-1 to TRBJ1-1, with a tentative D call TRBD1 (5 bases). The germline V and J ends were trimmed by 5 bases and 1 base, with 12 bases remaining between them. The CDR3 spans 14 residues. Germline V gene data show CDR1 as SGHRS and CDR2 as YFSETQ. The CDR3 loop reads CASSFGGSNTEAFF. CDR3 nucleotides: TGCGCCAGCAGTTTCGGGGGGTCGAACACTGAAGCTTTCTTT.

Written as DNA, the CDR3 is TGTGCCAGCACTCTAGGGGGGACCTACGAGCAGTACTTC. Translating it yields CASTLGGTYEQYF. The genes are TRBV12-3 or TRBV12-4 and TRBJ2-7; perhaps D is TRBD1 or TRBD2 (6 bases each). The CDR3 has 13 residues. Trimming pared 7 bases from V and 2 bases from J, leaving 12 bases between.

This clone was observed a few times. J is TRBJ1-1 and V is TRBV7-2, with D maybe TRBD1 (5 bases). The CDR3 extends over 13 amino acids. V was pared by 7 bases and J by 2 bases, with 11 bases between. CDR1 and CDR2 from the germline V gene are SGHTA and FQGNSA. The CDR3 reads CASKGSLNTEAFF. The CDR3 DNA sequence: TGTGCCAGCAAGGGGAGCCTAAACACTGAAGCTTTCTTT. Supplemented by reference TRBV7-2 and TRBJ1-1, the full variable domain reads GAGVSQSPSNKVTEKGKDVELRCDPISGHTALYWYRQSLGQGLEFLIYFQGNSAPDKSGLPSDRFSAERTGGSVSTLTIQRTQQEDSAVYLCASKGSLNTEAFFGQGTRLTVV.

The chain recombines TRBV7-2 with TRBJ2-7, with TRBD1 matching over 10 bases. Germline values: CDR1 SGHTA, CDR2 FQGNSA. CDR3 length: 18 residues. V gave up 0 bases and J gave up 0 bases; unmatched junction bases: 8. CDR3 in DNA: TGTGCCAGCAGCTTAGCTACCGGGACAGGGGCCCCCTCCTACGAGCAGTACTTC. Encoded protein: CASSLATGTGAPSYEQYF. The full variable domain, completed using reference TRBV7-2 and TRBJ2-7, is GAGVSQSPSNKVTEKGKDVELRCDPISGHTALYWYRQSLGQGLEFLIYFQGNSAPDKSGLPSDRFSAERTGGSVSTLTIQRTQQEDSAVYLCASSLATGTGAPSYEQYFGPGTRLTVT.

The chain couples TRBV5-4 to TRBJ2-3, with TRBD1 identical over 7 bases. Unmatched junction bases numbered 10, after V lost 4 bases and J lost 2 bases. The length of the CDR3 is 16 residues. Germline V lookup: CDR1 SGHNT, CDR2 YYREEE (reference sequence). CDR3 sequence (DNA): TGTGCCAGCAGCACACGCACAGGGGCGAACACAGATACGCAGTATTTT. Residues: CASSTRTGANTDTQYF.

V usage is TRBV7-8 and J usage is TRBJ1-5; TRBD1 aligns across 7 bases. With V trimmed by 5 bases and J by 2 bases, 12 bases remained unmatched. The CDR3 covers 17 residues. CDR1 is SGHVS, CDR2 FQNEAQ, per germline. CDR3 loop: CASSPGIFGTGNQPQHF. The CDR3 nucleotides read TGTGCCAGCAGCCCGGGGATATTCGGGACAGGCAATCAGCCCCAGCATTTT.

The rearrangement joins TRBV2 to TRBJ1-2; tentatively, D is TRBD1 (6 bases). Germline V gives CDR1 SNHLY, CDR2 FYNNEI. CDR3 length: 11 amino acids. Trimming removed 11 bases at V and 5 bases at J, with 12 bases between. CDR3 bases: TGTGCCTGGGGGGCCATTTATGGCTACACCTTC. Translation gives CAWGAIYGYTF.

V is TRBV7-6 and J is TRBJ2-1; no clear D gene. V was pared by 5 bases and J by 2 bases, with 7 bases between. Germline CDR1 is SGHVS and CDR2 is FNYEAQ. This CDR3 is 13 amino acids long. Written as DNA, the CDR3 is TGTGCCAGCAGCCAATGGACCTACAATGAGCAGTTCTTC. Amino acids: CASSQWTYNEQFF.

V gene TRBV25-1 combines with J gene TRBJ2-7; D may be TRBD1 (6 bases). The CDR3 totals 12 residues. V lost 5 bases and J lost 6, with 11 bases in between. Germline CDR1 is MGHDK and CDR2 is SYGVNS. This chain's CDR3 is CASSYRAGEQYF. CDR3 sequence (DNA): TGTGCCAGCAGTTACAGGGCGGGCGAGCAGTACTTC.

V is TRBV10-3 and J is TRBJ1-2; TRBD1 aligns across 10 bases. V gave up 5 bases and J gave up 8 bases; unmatched junction bases: 17. The CDR3 has 17 amino acids. CDR1 is ENHRY and CDR2 is SYGVKD in the germline V gene. CDR3 amino acids: CAISTGRQGADLAGYTF. The CDR3 DNA reads TGTGCCATCAGTACGGGGAGACAGGGGGCTGATTTGGCGGGCTACACCTTC.

The chain is built from TRBV7-8 and TRBJ1-4; 8 positions match TRBD1. Per germline, CDR1 SGHVS and CDR2 FQNEAQ. Trimming removed 2 bases from V and 5 bases from J; junction bases left unmatched: 7. The CDR3 consists of 16 residues. CDR3 loop: CASSLRQGAINEKLFF. DNA for the CDR3: TGTGCCAGCAGCTTACGTCAGGGGGCTATCAATGAAAAACTGTTTTTT.

CDR3 amino acids: CAISAGTTYTGELFF. The CDR3 DNA follows: TGTGCCATCAGTGCGGGGACAACATACACCGGGGAGCTGTTTTTT. The chain employs TRBV10-3 and TRBJ2-2; possibly TRBD1 for D (6 bases). The V end was cut by 4 bases, the J end by 3 bases, with 12 bases between. The CDR3 covers 15 residues. Germline CDR1 and CDR2: ENHRY and SYGVKD.

This clone was seen more than once but under ten times. This sequence joins TRBV2 and TRBJ2-1, with 11 bases lining up with TRBD2. This CDR3 region has 16 residues. CDR1 is SNHLY, CDR2 FYNNEI, per germline. After removal of 4 bases from V and 4 bases from J, the junction contained 6 bases not matched to a gene. CDR3 loop: CASSATSSGGYNEQFF. CDR3 DNA: TGTGCCAGCAGTGCCACTTCTAGCGGGGGGTACAATGAGCAGTTCTTC.

This clone was observed once. This sequence joins TRBV12-3 or TRBV12-4 and TRBJ1-4; no definite D call. V lost 1 base and J 7 bases, leaving 1 base between the germline ends. The CDR3 runs to 11 residues. CDR3 loop: CASSLVEKLFF. The CDR3 DNA is TGTGCCAGCAGTTTAGTTGAAAAACTGTTTTTT.

This clone was seen just once. V and J are TRBV5-1 and TRBJ1-4; TRBD1 matches 8 bases. This CDR3 contains 19 residues. V shed 4 bases, J shed 0 bases, and the junction held 14 bases outside the gene matches. Germline values: CDR1 SGHRS, CDR2 YFSETQ. The CDR3 sequence: CASSRYDRGRIATNEKLFF. The CDR3 DNA is TGCGCCAGCAGCCGGTACGACAGGGGCCGAATTGCAACTAATGAAAAACTGTTTTTT. The whole variable domain, remainder taken from reference TRBV5-1 and TRBJ1-4, is KAGVTQTPRYLIKTRGQQVTLSCSPISGHRSVSWYQQTPGQGLQFLFEYFSETQRNKGNFPGRFSGRQFSNSRSEMNVSTLELGDSALYLCASSRYDRGRIATNEKLFFGSGTQLSVL.

This chain uses TRBV19 with TRBJ2-7; 9 nucleotides agree with TRBD2. The V and J ends lost 5 bases and 2 bases, in that order; junction bases with no gene match: 7. There are 15 residues in the CDR3. Per germline, CDR1 LNHDA and CDR2 SQIVND (reference sequence). The CDR3 DNA follows: TGTGCCAGTAGTCCGGGACTAGCCAGGACCTACGAGCAGTACTTC. It specifies CASSPGLARTYEQYF.

The chain carries TRBV3-1 (or the pseudogene TRBV3-2) and TRBJ2-5, with a weak D call TRBD1 (6 bases). Germline V gene lookup returns CDR1 LGHDT and CDR2 YNNKEL (reference sequence). V was pared by 4 bases and J by 2 bases, with 14 bases between. This CDR3 has 15 residues. The CDR3 region has the DNA TGTGCCAGCAGCCTTAGCCCAGGGGTACAAGAGACCCAGTACTTC. Amino acids: CASSLSPGVQETQYF.

V gene TRBV5-1 combines with J gene TRBJ1-2; TRBD1 agrees at 8 bases. The CDR3 has 15 residues. The germline CDR1 and CDR2 sequences are SGHRS and YFSETQ. Trimming removed 0 bases from V and 5 bases from J; junction bases left unmatched: 6. The CDR3 coding sequence is TGCGCCAGCAGCTTGGCCGGACAGGGCGGGTATGGCTACACCTTC. It is translated as CASSLAGQGGYGYTF.

The V call is TRBV10-3, the J call TRBJ1-2; a possible D gene is TRBD1 (6 bases). Germline CDR1 reads ENHRY; CDR2 reads SYGVKD. The CDR3 length is 16 residues. Trimming took off 0 bases at V and 0 bases at J, with 11 bases between the two ends. CDR3 coding DNA: TGTGCCATCAGTGAGTCAACAGGGCTCGCTAACTATGGCTACACCTTC. It is translated as CAISESTGLANYGYTF.

This rearrangement joins TRBV5-1 to TRBJ1-6; D may be TRBD1 (6 bases). The V gene lost 4 bases and the J gene lost 0 bases, with 14 bases spanning the gap. CDR1 and CDR2 from the germline V gene are SGHRS and YFSETQ. This CDR3 has 17 amino acids. Here the CDR3 DNA reads TGCGCCAGCAGCGGGGACACTCCCGGCTCCTATAATTCACCCCTCCACTTT. As protein: CASSGDTPGSYNSPLHF.

The CDR3 region has the DNA TGCGCCAGCAGCTCCAAGGCCTGGGGGGACACTGAAGCTTTCTTT. Translation gives CASSSKAWGDTEAFF. This chain uses TRBV5-1 with TRBJ1-1, with a tentative D call TRBD1 (5 bases). The ends were cut back, 3 bases at V and 3 bases at J, with 15 bases in the middle. The CDR3 is 15 amino acids. CDR1 and CDR2 (germline): SGHRS, YFSETQ.